This T cell receptor beta chain emerged from a study of identical twins. TCRdb used MiXCR to reprocess the 5' RACE reads, holding one entry per CDR3 protein. The sample has roughly 770,000 distinct CDR3 sequences, 18% seen once. These records were also assigned to another study, of T cells expressing NK-cell markers. This second report adds: Four donors showed these clonotypes also leading the CD3+CD56-NKG2C+ fraction.

This receptor was obtained from a woman younger than 30 in good health. Source material: PBMCs.

The chain's CDR3 is CASSLVPSGQETQYF. As DNA, the CDR3 is TGCGCCAGCAGCTTGGTCCCTAGCGGCCAAGAGACCCAGTACTTC. The chain is built from TRBV5-1 and TRBJ2-5; the match to TRBD2 covers 7 bases. CDR3 length equals 15 residues. Germline assignment: CDR1 SGHRS and CDR2 YFSETQ. The ends lost 0 bases at V and 1 base at J; junction bases unmatched: 3. Supplemented by reference TRBV5-1 and TRBJ2-5, the full variable domain reads KAGVTQTPRYLIKTRGQQVTLSCSPISGHRSVSWYQQTPGQGLQFLFEYFSETQRNKGNFPGRFSGRQFSNSRSEMNVSTLELGDSALYLCASSLVPSGQETQYFGPGTRLLVL.